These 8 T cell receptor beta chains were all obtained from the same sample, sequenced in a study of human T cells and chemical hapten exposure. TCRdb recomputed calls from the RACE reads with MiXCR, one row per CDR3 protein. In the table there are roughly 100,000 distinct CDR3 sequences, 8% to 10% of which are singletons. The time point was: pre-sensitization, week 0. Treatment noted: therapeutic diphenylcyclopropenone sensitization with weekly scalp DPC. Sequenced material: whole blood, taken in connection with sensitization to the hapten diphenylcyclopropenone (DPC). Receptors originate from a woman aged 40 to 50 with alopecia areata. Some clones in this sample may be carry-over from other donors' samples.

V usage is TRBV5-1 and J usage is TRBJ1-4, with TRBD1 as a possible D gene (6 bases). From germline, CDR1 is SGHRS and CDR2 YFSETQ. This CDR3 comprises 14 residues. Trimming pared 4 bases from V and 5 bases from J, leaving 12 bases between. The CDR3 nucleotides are TGCGCCAGCAGCCCGGGACATCTGAATGAAAAACTGTTTTTT. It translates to CASSPGHLNEKLFF.

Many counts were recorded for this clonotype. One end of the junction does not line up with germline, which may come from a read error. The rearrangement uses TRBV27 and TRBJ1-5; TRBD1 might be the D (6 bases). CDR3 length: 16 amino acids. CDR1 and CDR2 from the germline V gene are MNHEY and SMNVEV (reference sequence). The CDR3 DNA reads TGTGCCAGCAGTTTGCGGGGGGCGTTTGGCAATCACCCCCAGCATTTT. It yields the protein CASSLRGAFGNHPQHF.

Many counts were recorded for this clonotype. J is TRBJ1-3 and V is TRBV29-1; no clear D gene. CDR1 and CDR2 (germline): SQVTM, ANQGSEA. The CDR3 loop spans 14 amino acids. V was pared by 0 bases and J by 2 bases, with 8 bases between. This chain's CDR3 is CSVEDGSAGNTIYF. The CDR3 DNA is TGCAGCGTTGAAGATGGGTCGGCTGGAAACACCATATATTTT.

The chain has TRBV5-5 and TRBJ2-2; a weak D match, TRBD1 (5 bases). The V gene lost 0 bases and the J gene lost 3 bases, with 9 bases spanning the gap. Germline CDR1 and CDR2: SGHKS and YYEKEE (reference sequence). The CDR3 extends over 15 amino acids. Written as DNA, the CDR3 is TGTGCCAGCAGCTTGGTTCAGGGCTACACCGGGGAGCTGTTTTTT. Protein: CASSLVQGYTGELFF.

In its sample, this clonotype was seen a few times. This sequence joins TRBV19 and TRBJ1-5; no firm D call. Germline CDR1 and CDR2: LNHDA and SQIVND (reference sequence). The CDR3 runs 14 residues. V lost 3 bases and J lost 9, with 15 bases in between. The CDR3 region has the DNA TGTGCCAGTAGTATGGAGTCCCTTTATCGGCCCCAGCATTTT. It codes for CASSMESLYRPQHF.

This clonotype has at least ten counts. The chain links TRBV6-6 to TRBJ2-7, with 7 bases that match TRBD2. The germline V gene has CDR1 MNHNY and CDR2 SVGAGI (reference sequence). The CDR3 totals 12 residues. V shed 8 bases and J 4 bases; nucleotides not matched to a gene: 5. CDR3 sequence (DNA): TGTGCCAGCCGGGACTACTATTACGAGCAGTACTTC. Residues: CASRDYYYEQYF.

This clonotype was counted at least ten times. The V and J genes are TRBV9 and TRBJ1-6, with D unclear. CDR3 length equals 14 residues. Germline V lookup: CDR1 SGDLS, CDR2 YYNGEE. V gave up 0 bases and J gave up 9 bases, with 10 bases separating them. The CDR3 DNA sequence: TGTGCCAGCAGCGTAGGGACCCTAGGTTCACCCCTCCACTTT. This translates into CASSVGTLGSPLHF.

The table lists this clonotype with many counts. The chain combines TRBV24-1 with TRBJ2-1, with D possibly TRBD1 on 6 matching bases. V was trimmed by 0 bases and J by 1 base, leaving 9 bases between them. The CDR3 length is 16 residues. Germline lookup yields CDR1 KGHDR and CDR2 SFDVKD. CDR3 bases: TGTGCCACCAGTGATTTGGCAGGGGTTTCCTACAATGAGCAGTTCTTC. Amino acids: CATSDLAGVSYNEQFF.